Presented here are 14 T cell receptor beta chains from one specimen sequenced in a study of regulatory T cells in long-lasting Graves disease. The time point: persistent/refractory GD, antithyroid drugs over 5 years with positive TRAb. PBMC-derived RNA was used for the TCR library. According to the study, TCR beta libraries were built with iRepertoire HTBI primers and CDR3-region Arm-PCR. One entry per CDR3 protein, called by TCRdb with MiXCR from the multiplex PCR reads. This table holds about 470,000 distinct CDR3 sequences, 20% found once. Sequenced here: peripheral blood mononuclear cells (PBMCs), sampled when the disease was refractory, from a patient treated with antithyroid drugs. These receptors all stem from a female donor with Graves disease.

The sample holds many counts of this clonotype. The chain is built from TRBV20-1 and TRBJ2-5; D unresolved. CDR1 DFQATT and CDR2 SNEGSKA come from the germline V gene (reference sequence). The ends were cut back, 3 bases at V and 5 bases at J, with 19 bases in the middle. The CDR3 consists of 15 residues. The CDR3, as DNA: TGCAGTGCTAGCGACGAGAGCAGGCCATGGGAGACCCAGTACTTC. Translation: CSASDESRPWETQYF.

The chain is built from TRBV27 and TRBJ1-5; 8 positions agree with TRBD1. Germline V gives CDR1 MNHEY, CDR2 SMNVEV (reference sequence). The CDR3 loop spans 15 amino acids. The V segment lost 4 bases and the J segment 6 bases; nucleotides outside the gene matches: 8. The CDR3 DNA follows: TGTGCCAGCAGTTCCGTCGGGACAGGTGGTCAGCCCCAGCATTTT. Translated: CASSSVGTGGQPQHF.

Regarding this clonotype: Since a much larger clone is just one base distant, this may be a read error. J is TRBJ1-5 and V is TRBV6-1, with TRBD1 matching 8 bases. CDR3 length: 17 residues. CDR1 and CDR2 (germline): MNHNS, SASEGT. With V trimmed by 7 bases and J by 5 bases, 16 bases remained unmatched. CDR3 sequence: CASTPLRVTGADQPQHF. The CDR3, as DNA: TGTGCCAGCACCCCCCTACGCGTGACAGGGGCAGATCAGCCCCAGCATTTT.

The rearrangement uses TRBV4-1 and TRBJ2-7, with D possibly TRBD2 on 6 matching bases. The V end was cut by 4 bases, the J end by 0 bases, with 16 bases between. CDR1 MGHRA and CDR2 YSYEKL come from the germline V gene. There are 16 residues in the CDR3. The CDR3 DNA is TGCGCCAGCAGCCCCCGGGACTCGCCGAGCTCCTACGAGCAGTACTTC. Protein sequence: CASSPRDSPSSYEQYF.

This clonotype was found many times. The chain combines TRBV12-3 or TRBV12-4 with TRBJ2-7; weak D call: TRBD2 (5 bases). The length of the CDR3 is 12 residues. V lost 5 bases and J lost 3, with 8 bases in between. The DNA for the CDR3 is TGTGCCAGCAGTAACGGGGTCTACGAGCAGTACTTC. Translation gives CASSNGVYEQYF.

The rearrangement links TRBV27 to TRBJ1-5; 8 positions match TRBD1. V lost 2 bases to trimming and J lost 3 bases; unmatched junction nucleotides: 3. CDR3 length: 15 residues. CDR1 and CDR2 (germline): MNHEY, SMNVEV (reference sequence). In DNA form, the CDR3 reads TGTGCCAGCAGTTTAAGGACAGGGTTCAATCAGCCCCAGCATTTT. Its translation: CASSLRTGFNQPQHF.

A note on this clonotype: A much bigger clone sits one base away, suggesting this may be a read error. This sequence joins TRBV2 and TRBJ2-7; 7 nucleotides agree with TRBD2. The CDR3 is 13 amino acids. With 7 bases clipped from V and 2 bases from J, the junction kept 5 bases outside the gene matches. CDR1 and CDR2 from the germline V gene are SNHLY and FYNNEI. CDR3 residues: CASTGGSPYEQYF. The CDR3 DNA reads as TGTGCCAGCACCGGCGGGAGTCCCTACGAGCAGTACTTC.

Many counts were recorded for this clonotype. Here the CDR3 DNA reads TGTGCCAGCAGTGATTCTGACAGGGGGCAAGGCTACACCTTC. Its translation: CASSDSDRGQGYTF. This sequence joins TRBV25-1 and TRBJ1-2; 10 nucleotides match TRBD1. V shed 3 bases, J shed 8 bases, and the junction held 6 bases outside the gene matches. The CDR3 length is 14 residues. Germline-derived CDR1 and CDR2 are MGHDK and SYGVNS.

This clonotype was counted many times. The genes are TRBV6-2 or TRBV6-3 and TRBJ2-7, with a possible D match to TRBD2 (6 bases). The CDR3 runs to 13 residues. V dropped 2 bases and J dropped 7 bases, with 12 bases sitting between them. Germline-derived CDR1 and CDR2 are MNHEY and SVGEGT. The CDR3, as DNA: TGTGCCAGCAGTTACGTACGGGGAGGTGAGCAGTACTTC. Encoded protein: CASSYVRGGEQYF.

The chain joins TRBV15 to TRBJ2-5, with 10 bases aligning to TRBD2. CDR1 and CDR2 from the germline V gene are LNHNV and YYDKDF (reference sequence). The CDR3 consists of 17 residues. J lost 5 bases, V lost 0 bases, and 9 bases had no gene match. CDR3 in amino acids: CATSRDVLAGVLETQYF. DNA for the CDR3: TGTGCCACCAGCAGAGATGTTCTAGCGGGAGTCTTGGAGACCCAGTACTTC.

This chain links TRBV6-2 or TRBV6-3 with TRBJ1-5, with D uncertain. The CDR3 loop spans 14 amino acids. Germline V gene lookup returns CDR1 MNHEY and CDR2 SVGEGT. The V end was cut by 5 bases, the J end by 0 bases, with 8 bases between. The CDR3 protein is CASSEGLSNQPQHF. The DNA of the CDR3 is TGTGCCAGCAGTGAAGGCCTTAGCAATCAGCCCCAGCATTTT.

This clonotype is a singleton in its sample. It may be a read error: a sequence one base away is much more abundant. Since the CDR3 does not end with the conserved phenylalanine or tryptophan, this likely comes from a read error. The DNA is omitted, as the CDR3 cannot be located on it reliably, and the CDR3 follows TCRdb's listing. The chain is built from TRBV27 and TRBJ1-1; the D segment call TRBD1 is taken from the table without a DNA check. Germline CDR1 MNHEY, CDR2 SMNVEV (reference sequence). The CDR3 comprises 12 residues, both ends counted. CDR3 residues: CASSLLGVETFL.

This clonotype came up many times. V gene TRBV10-1 combines with J gene TRBJ1-1; D ambiguous. The CDR3 has 14 residues. Germline V gene lookup returns CDR1 WNHNN and CDR2 SYGVQD (reference sequence). Trimming left V 0 bases short and J 2 bases short, with 7 bases between. CDR3: CASSESDGNTEAFF. CDR3 nucleotide sequence: TGCGCCAGCAGTGAGTCGGACGGCAACACTGAAGCTTTCTTT.

This clonotype was seen repeatedly, ten times or more. The chain is built from TRBV7-9 and TRBJ2-7; D not resolved. This CDR3 has 12 amino acids. CDR1 is SEHNR, CDR2 FQNEAQ, per germline (reference sequence). V dropped 6 bases and J dropped 0 bases, with 6 bases sitting between them. CDR3 DNA: TGTGCCAGCAGGAAAAGCTCCTACGAGCAGTACTTC. It encodes CASRKSSYEQYF.